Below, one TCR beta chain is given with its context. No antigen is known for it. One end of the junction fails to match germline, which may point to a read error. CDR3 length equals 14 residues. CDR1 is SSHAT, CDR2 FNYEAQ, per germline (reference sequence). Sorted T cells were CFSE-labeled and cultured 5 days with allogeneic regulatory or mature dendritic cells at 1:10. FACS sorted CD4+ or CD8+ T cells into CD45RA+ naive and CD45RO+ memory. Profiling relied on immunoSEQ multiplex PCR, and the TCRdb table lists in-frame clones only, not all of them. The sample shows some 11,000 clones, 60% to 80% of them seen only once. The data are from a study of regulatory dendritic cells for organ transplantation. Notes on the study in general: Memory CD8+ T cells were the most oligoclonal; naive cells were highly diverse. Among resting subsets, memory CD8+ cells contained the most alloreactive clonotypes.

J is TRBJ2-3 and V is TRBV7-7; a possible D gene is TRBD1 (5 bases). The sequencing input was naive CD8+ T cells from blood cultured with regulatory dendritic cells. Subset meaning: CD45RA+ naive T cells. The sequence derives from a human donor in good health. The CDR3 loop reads CASSLDSYTDTQYF. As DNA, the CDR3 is TGTGCTAGCAGCTTAGACAGTTACACAGATACGCAGTATTTT.